This entry features one T cell receptor (beta chain) sequence. Antigen specificity is unknown. These data are taken from a study of T cell repertoires in cytomegalovirus infection. Looking at the study overall: Through public TCR beta signatures, both CMV infection and matching HLA type were indicated.

General study results and limits: Cumulated frequencies of public TCR beta families served to identify carriers of CMV plus the relevant HLA. HLA-C-restricted CMV-specific TCR beta clonotypes were dominant in the ex vivo response.

The CDR3 has 17 amino acids. V trimming: 2 bases; J trimming: 2 bases; junction bases outside the gene matches: 11. Germline loops: CDR1 MNHNY, CDR2 SVGAGI (reference sequence). TCRdb redid the calling of the reads with MiXCR, one entry per CDR3 protein. The sample carries about 300,000 distinct CDR3 sequences, about 23% recorded once. The sample taken for sequencing was PBMCs. The receptor was isolated from a human donor in good health (CMV status not recorded). Some clones in this sample may be carry-over from other donors' samples. The chain employs TRBV6-6 and TRBJ1-2, with 7 bases that match TRBD1. CDR3 region: CASSYEGGAVANYGYTF. As DNA, the CDR3 is TGTGCCAGCAGTTACGAAGGGGGCGCAGTCGCCAACTATGGCTACACCTTC.